These 30 T cell receptor beta chains were all obtained from the same sample, sequenced in a study of regulatory T cells in long-lasting Graves disease. Documented time point: persistent/refractory GD, antithyroid drugs over 5 years with positive TRAb. PBMCs were the source of the RNA used for TCR sequencing. Arm-PCR of CDR3 regions with iRepertoire HTBI primers generated TCR beta libraries. In TCRdb, the multiplex PCR reads were re-called with MiXCR into one record per CDR3 protein. This table has fewer than 400,000 distinct CDR3 sequences, 20% appearing once. The source was peripheral blood mononuclear cells (PBMCs), collected when the disease was refractory, from a patient treated with antithyroid drugs. All receptors derive from a female donor with Graves disease.

The CDR3 DNA reads as TGCGCCAGCAGCCGGAGACAGAAAGAGACCCAGTACTTC. It is translated as CASSRRQKETQYF. The chain recombines TRBV4-3 with TRBJ2-5; tentative D call: TRBD1 (5 bases). Germline V CDR1 and CDR2: LGHNA, YSLEER. The CDR3 consists of 13 residues. The germline V and J ends were trimmed by 4 bases and 3 bases, with 9 bases remaining between them.

This clonotype was seen repeatedly, ten times or more. The chain is built from TRBV19 and TRBJ1-4; 9 bases are shared with TRBD1. J was trimmed by 7 bases and V by 3 bases; bases with no gene match: 6. CDR3 length: 15 amino acids. The germline V gene has CDR1 LNHDA and CDR2 SQIVND (reference sequence). The CDR3 DNA is TGTGCCAGTAGTATCCGGACAGGGGTTAGTGAAAAACTGTTTTTT. Protein product: CASSIRTGVSEKLFF.

Only a few counts were recorded for this clonotype. J is TRBJ1-1 and V is TRBV12-3 or TRBV12-4; D possibly corresponds to TRBD1 (6 bases). Trimming took off 0 bases at V and 11 bases at J, with 16 bases between the two ends. CDR3 size: 14 residues. CDR3 protein: CASSLAGGVSLAFF. The CDR3 coding sequence is TGTGCCAGCAGTTTAGCCGGGGGCGTTTCGTTGGCTTTCTTT.

A few counts support this clonotype. The gene calls are TRBV9 and TRBJ1-1, with 9 bases lining up with TRBD1. The CDR3 covers 15 residues. J lost 0 bases, V lost 3 bases, and 3 bases had no gene match. Germline CDR1 is SGDLS and CDR2 is YYNGEE. DNA of the CDR3: TGTGCCAGCAGCGCACAGGGGGCCATGAACACTGAAGCTTTCTTT. Its translation: CASSAQGAMNTEAFF. The full variable domain, in which reference TRBV9 and TRBJ1-1 provide the parts outside the CDR3, is DSGVTQTPKHLITATGQRVTLRCSPRSGDLSVYWYQQSLDQGLQFLIQYYNGEERAKGNILERFSAQQFPDLHSELNLSSLELGDSALYFCASSAQGAMNTEAFFGQGTRLTVV.

This clonotype was detected many times. The chain employs TRBV12-3 or TRBV12-4 and TRBJ1-1, with unresolved D. The CDR3 extends over 11 amino acids. V was clipped by 3 bases and J by 10 bases, with 9 bases between them. The CDR3 DNA is TGTGCCAGCAGTTTTAGGGTAGTAGCTTTCTTT. This gives the protein CASSFRVVAFF.

This clonotype was counted between two and nine times. The chain links TRBV20-1 to TRBJ1-5; TRBD1 is a possible D gene (5 bases). The CDR3 totals 17 residues. Germline V gene data show CDR1 as DFQATT and CDR2 as SNEGSKA (reference sequence). The germline V and J ends were trimmed by 3 bases and 4 bases, with 22 bases remaining between them. CDR3 residues: CSASLFSWGGKNQPQHF. The CDR3 nucleotides are TGCAGTGCTAGCCTTTTCTCGTGGGGGGGGAAGAATCAGCCCCAGCATTTT.

This clonotype appeared a few times. The chain recombines TRBV19 with TRBJ1-2; D call uncertain. Germline CDR1 and CDR2: LNHDA and SQIVND (reference sequence). Trimming left V 3 bases short and J 7 bases short, with 6 bases between. The length of the CDR3 is 11 residues. The CDR3 DNA reads as TGTGCCAGTAGTATTATGGGTGGCTACACCTTC. Translated, it gives CASSIMGGYTF.

This clonotype was found many times. The J gene is TRBJ1-5, the V gene TRBV28; possible D gene TRBD1, 5 bases. The CDR3 spans 12 residues. V shed 10 bases and J shed 7 bases, with 14 bases lying between them. CDR1 and CDR2 (germline): MDHEN, SYDVKM. As DNA, the CDR3 is TGTGCCACACAGGAGGGGCGGCAGCCCCAGCATTTT. Translation gives CATQEGRQPQHF.

On this clonotype: A read error may explain this, as a much larger clone is one base away. This CDR3 fails to terminate in the conserved phenylalanine or tryptophan, so it likely reflects a read error. The chain joins TRBV6-1 to TRBJ1-1, with 7 bases aligning to TRBD1. J was trimmed by 0 bases and V by 6 bases; bases with no gene match: 1. Per germline, CDR1 MNHNS and CDR2 SASEGT. CDR3 length equals 13 residues. This CDR3 is CASRGQMNTEAFC. Here the CDR3 DNA reads TGTGCCAGCAGGGGACAGATGAACACTGAAGCTTTCTGT.

This clonotype showed up many times. This chain links TRBV2 with TRBJ1-3; D gene unclear. Per the germline V gene, CDR1 is SNHLY and CDR2 is FYNNEI. This CDR3 has 15 amino acids. V was cut by 6 bases and J by 1 base, with 13 bases left in between. The CDR3 is CASSPSVESGNTIYF. CDR3 in DNA: TGTGCCAGCAGCCCCTCGGTCGAGTCTGGAAACACCATATATTTT.

Remarks on this clonotype: A read error may be the cause here, since a much bigger clone is one base away. J is TRBJ2-5 and V is TRBV13; D unclear. This CDR3 region has 15 residues. Per the germline V gene, CDR1 is PRHDT and CDR2 is FYEKMQ (reference sequence). The DNA for the CDR3 is TGTGCCGGCAGCTTCATTTCCCCGGACGGGGAGACCCAGTACTTC. Translated: CAGSFISPDGETQYF.

This clonotype was observed a single time. The chain joins TRBV20-1 to TRBJ2-5; 8 positions match TRBD2. CDR3 length: 14 amino acids. Germline CDR1 reads DFQATT; CDR2 reads SNEGSKA (reference sequence). The V segment lost 2 bases and the J segment 1 base; nucleotides outside the gene matches: 3. In DNA form, the CDR3 reads TGCAGTGCTAGATACCGGGAGGGCCAAGAGACCCAGTACTTC. Encoded protein: CSARYREGQETQYF.

About this clonotype: A much larger clonotype is one base distant, so this may be a read error. This chain joins TRBV6-5 and TRBJ2-5; D possibly uses TRBD1 or TRBD2 (6 bases each). Germline V gene data show CDR1 as MNHEY and CDR2 as SVGAGI. Trimming shortened V by 2 bases and J by 9 bases, and 16 bases separated the two germline ends. The CDR3 extends over 14 amino acids. CDR3 nucleotide sequence: TGTGCCAGCAGTTACCTCCGGGGGCGTGAGGCCCAGTACTTC. Amino acid sequence: CASSYLRGREAQYF.

As concerns this clonotype: This could be a read error, since a much larger clone is one nucleotide away. The genes are TRBV2 and TRBJ1-1; tentative D call: TRBD1 (5 bases). This CDR3 has 15 residues. Germline loops: CDR1 SNHLY, CDR2 FYNNEI. As DNA, the CDR3 is TGTGCCATCAGTCAAGGAGGGGCAGGTTTAACTGAAGCTTTCTTT. This translates into CAISQGGAGLTEAFF.

The sample holds many counts of this clonotype. This chain links TRBV7-2 with TRBJ1-2; D not resolved. V dropped 5 bases and J dropped 3 bases, with 13 bases sitting between them. The length of the CDR3 is 14 residues. In germline, CDR1 is SGHTA, CDR2 FQGNSA. Here the CDR3 DNA reads TGTGCCAGCAGCCGCCCACGGATCGACTATGGCTACACCTTC. It is translated as CASSRPRIDYGYTF.

This rearrangement joins TRBV2 to TRBJ2-3; possibly TRBD1 for D (5 bases). The germline gives CDR1 SNHLY, CDR2 FYNNEI. This CDR3 is built from 16 residues. The V and J ends lost 1 base and 0 bases respectively, with 11 bases between them. The CDR3 loop reads CASSEDAQGSTDTQYF. The CDR3 DNA follows: TGTGCCAGCAGTGAAGATGCGCAGGGTAGCACAGATACGCAGTATTTT.

This chain uses TRBV28 with TRBJ2-7, with D possibly being TRBD1 (5 bases). This CDR3 has 12 residues. Germline V CDR1 and CDR2: MDHEN, SYDVKM. Trimming left V 2 bases short and J 6 bases short, with 8 bases between. DNA of the CDR3: TGTGCCAGCAGTTTAATAGGGGCCGAGCAGTACTTC. Translated: CASSLIGAEQYF.

The table lists this clonotype with many counts. J is TRBJ1-2 and V is TRBV11-3; 8 bases align to TRBD1. V dropped 3 bases and J dropped 3; count of bases not matched to a gene: 3. The CDR3 has 14 amino acids. The V gene's germline CDR1 is SGHNT and CDR2 YENEEA. CDR3 sequence (DNA): TGTGCCAGCAGCTTGTTGACAGGGGACTATGGCTACACCTTC. Encoded protein: CASSLLTGDYGYTF.

Many counts were recorded for this clonotype. V and J are TRBV6-2 or TRBV6-3 and TRBJ2-7; no reliable D call. Deletions cut 2 bases from V and 6 bases from J, with 11 bases between. This CDR3 comprises 13 residues. Germline V lookup: CDR1 MNHEY, CDR2 SVGEGT. CDR3 nucleotides: TGTGCCAGCAGTTACATGGGAAGAAGCGAGCAGTACTTC. Amino acid sequence: CASSYMGRSEQYF.

The chain is built from TRBV5-1 and TRBJ2-3; 13 nucleotides align to TRBD2. V lost 5 bases to trimming and J lost 4 bases; unmatched junction nucleotides: 10. Per germline, CDR1 SGHRS and CDR2 YFSETQ. The CDR3 extends over 17 amino acids. The chain's CDR3 is CASRTGTSGMRSDTQYF. CDR3 nucleotides: TGCGCCAGCAGAACCGGGACTAGCGGGATGAGGTCAGATACGCAGTATTTT.

Ten or more counts support this clonotype. J is TRBJ2-7 and V is TRBV20-1, with 8 bases aligning to TRBD2. After removal of 6 bases from V and 3 bases from J, the junction contained 1 base not matched to a gene. The CDR3 is 11 residues long. The germline CDR1 and CDR2 sequences are DFQATT and SNEGSKA (reference sequence). As DNA, the CDR3 is TGCAGTGCCGGGGGGGACTACGAGCAGTACTTC. Translating it yields CSAGGDYEQYF.

This clonotype appeared a few times. This rearrangement joins TRBV6-1 to TRBJ2-1, with a possible D match to TRBD1 (5 bases). The CDR3 has 16 residues. CDR1 and CDR2 from the germline V gene are MNHNS and SASEGT. With 5 bases removed from V and 5 bases from J, the gap between germline ends came to 19 bases. CDR3 protein: CASSQIRVHTHNEQFF. CDR3 sequence (DNA): TGTGCCAGCAGTCAGATCAGGGTCCACACACACAATGAGCAGTTCTTC.

This clonotype was observed a few times. The gene calls are TRBV6-5 and TRBJ2-7; no firm D call. V lost 0 bases and J lost 9, with 12 bases in between. Per germline, CDR1 MNHEY and CDR2 SVGAGI. This CDR3 comprises 13 residues. The CDR3 region is CASSYSGKRRQYF. The CDR3, as DNA: TGTGCCAGCAGTTACTCCGGTAAAAGAAGGCAGTACTTC.

This clonotype was picked up a small number of times. The junction does not match germline at one end; this may be a read error. The rearrangement uses TRBV28 and TRBJ1-5, with 9 bases aligning to TRBD1. The CDR3 extends over 17 amino acids. CDR1 and CDR2 (germline): MDHEN, SYDVKM. The CDR3: CAGSPGDREYSNQPQHF. CDR3 nucleotide sequence: TGTGCCGGCAGTCCAGGGGACAGGGAGTATAGCAATCAGCCCCAGCATTTT.

CDR3 sequence: CASSQRWLAGVGRTGELFF. CDR3 coding DNA: TGTGCCAGCAGCCAACGGTGGCTAGCGGGAGTGGGGCGCACCGGGGAGCTGTTTTTT. The chain employs TRBV3-1 and TRBJ2-2, with TRBD2 identical over 10 bases. Losses at the gene ends were 2 bases for V and 4 bases for J; bases not matched to a gene: 13. The germline CDR1 and CDR2 sequences are LGHDT and YNNKEL (reference sequence). The CDR3 covers 19 residues.

The chain uses TRBV6-2 or TRBV6-3 and TRBJ2-3; no clear D gene. This CDR3 has 14 amino acids. Germline-derived CDR1 and CDR2 are MNHEY and SVGEGT. Deletions cut 5 bases from V and 6 bases from J, with 15 bases between. The CDR3: CASSLSRLRDTQYF. CDR3 nucleotides: TGTGCCAGCAGTCTTAGCCGGCTACGGGATACGCAGTATTTT.

J is TRBJ1-6 and V is TRBV10-3; D gene ambiguous. Germline V lookup: CDR1 ENHRY, CDR2 SYGVKD. The length of the CDR3 is 12 residues. V was shortened by 3 bases and J by 9 bases, with 6 bases between the two germline ends. The CDR3 here is CAISDQTSPLHF. CDR3 DNA: TGTGCCATCAGTGACCAGACTTCACCCCTCCACTTT.

The rearrangement links TRBV15 to TRBJ2-6; D remains unclear. Germline V gives CDR1 LNHNV, CDR2 YYDKDF (reference sequence). CDR3 length: 15 residues. V lost 5 bases and J 6 bases, leaving 14 bases between the germline ends. The CDR3 reads CATSPGISEANVLTF. DNA for the CDR3: TGTGCCACCAGCCCTGGGATAAGTGAGGCCAACGTCCTGACTTTC. Filled out from reference TRBV15 and TRBJ2-6, the complete variable domain reads DAMVIQNPRYQVTQFGKPVTLSCSQTLNHNVMYWYQQKSSQAPKLLFHYYDKDFNNEADTPDNFQSRRPNTSFCFLDIRSPGLGDTAMYLCATSPGISEANVLTFGAGSRLTVL.

The chain is built from TRBV30 and TRBJ1-5, with 7 bases lining up with TRBD1. Trimming took 1 base from V and 3 from J; bases not matched to a gene: 9. The CDR3 has 16 residues. Germline assignment: CDR1 GTSNPN and CDR2 SVGIG (reference sequence). Written as DNA, the CDR3 is TGTGCCTGGAGTGCGCCCGGGACAGCTTACAATCAGCCCCAGCATTTT. Its translation: CAWSAPGTAYNQPQHF.

With regard to this clonotype: The junction departs from the called germline gene at one end, perhaps through a read error. V and J are TRBV6-1 and TRBJ2-5; the D gene is possibly TRBD2 (5 bases). CDR1 MNHNS and CDR2 SASEGT come from the germline V gene. CDR3 size: 11 residues. DNA for the CDR3: TGTGCCAGCAGTGCCGGGATTGTGCAGATCTTC. Its protein product is CASSAGIVQIF.